One sample yielded the 18 T cell receptor beta chains listed below, sequenced in a study of cytomegalovirus exposure and HLA in healthy donors. Amplification used 60 Vbeta primers and 13 Jbeta primers. Produced via immunoSEQ multiplex PCR; TCRdb's table is partial and in-frame only. Of approximately 150,000 clones in the sample, roughly three quarters were seen once. The sequenced material came from PBMCs. The source is a male donor in good health and CMV-seronegative.

This clone is judged medium-sized. The chain joins TRBV6-5 to TRBJ2-7, with 8 bases identical to TRBD1. Germline trimming cut 0 bases from V and 2 bases from J; bases unmatched to any gene: 3. The CDR3 has 15 amino acids. Germline CDR1 is MNHEY and CDR2 is SVGAGI. The CDR3 DNA reads as TGTGCCAGCAGTTACTCGGCAGGGGGCCCCTACGAGCAGTACTTC. Translation gives CASSYSAGGPYEQYF.

This chain joins TRBV2 and TRBJ2-7; possible D gene TRBD1, 5 bases. This CDR3 spans 16 amino acids. The germline V gene encodes CDR1 SNHLY and CDR2 FYNNEI. Trimming removed 6 bases at V and 2 bases at J, with 20 bases between. Written as DNA, the CDR3 is TGTGCCAGCAGACTAAGACAGCCCCACGTCCCCTACGAGCAGTACTTC. Its protein is CASRLRQPHVPYEQYF.

This clone was counted a few times. This chain joins TRBV4-2 and TRBJ1-1, with no clear D. V dropped 4 bases and J dropped 4 bases, with 13 bases sitting between them. The CDR3 spans 14 residues. CDR1 is LGHNA, CDR2 YNFKEQ, per germline. The DNA for the CDR3 is TGTGCCAGCAGCCCGGGAACCCGGGTCACTGAAGCTTTCTTT. It encodes CASSPGTRVTEAFF.

J is TRBJ2-1 and V is TRBV18, with TRBD1 matching over 7 bases. Unmatched junction bases numbered 7, after V lost 0 bases and J lost 5 bases. Germline CDR1 reads KGHSH; CDR2 reads LQKENI. The length of the CDR3 is 16 residues. This chain's CDR3 is CASSPPVSGQHNEQFF. The CDR3 coding sequence is TGTGCCAGCTCACCACCGGTCTCGGGACAGCACAATGAGCAGTTCTTC.

The chain couples TRBV7-3 to TRBJ2-3; D is uncertain. The CDR3 covers 13 residues. CDR1 is SGHTA and CDR2 is FQGTGA in the germline V gene. V was trimmed by 2 bases and J by 1 base, leaving 4 bases between them. CDR3 in amino acids: CASSLQGTDTQYF. The CDR3 DNA follows: TGTGCCAGCAGCTTACAGGGCACAGATACGCAGTATTTT.

The chain has TRBV7-9 and TRBJ2-2, with D maybe TRBD2 (6 bases). V lost 2 bases, J lost 4 bases, and 14 bases lay in between. Germline-derived CDR1 and CDR2 are SEHNR and FQNEAQ (reference sequence). This CDR3 is built from 16 residues. CDR3 in amino acids: CASSLSTGVGTGELFF. The CDR3 DNA reads TGTGCCAGCAGCTTATCGACGGGGGTGGGCACCGGGGAGCTGTTTTTT.

This sequence joins TRBV6-5 and TRBJ1-4, with D perhaps matching TRBD1 (5 bases). Germline CDR1 reads MNHEY; CDR2 reads SVGAGI. V lost 1 base and J lost 5, with 8 bases in between. The length of the CDR3 is 14 residues. The CDR3 DNA reads TGTGCCAGCAGTTACTTGGGGCTAAATGAAAAACTGTTTTTT. It codes for CASSYLGLNEKLFF.

For the CDR3, the DNA is TGTGCCAGCAGCTTAGCATTGCCGGCGGGAGGGGGTGATACGCAGTATTTT. Its protein is CASSLALPAGGGDTQYF. V usage is TRBV11-2 and J usage is TRBJ2-3, with 9 nucleotides matching TRBD2. With 1 base clipped from V and 6 bases from J, the junction kept 11 bases outside the gene matches. Germline-derived CDR1 and CDR2 are SGHAT and FQNNGV. The CDR3 spans 17 residues.

The chain is built from TRBV6-7 and TRBJ1-5; D is ambiguous. TRBV6-7 is assigned to the ORF class and has an uncertain function. V was pared by 0 bases and J by 7 bases, with 16 bases between. The CDR3 contains 16 residues. CDR3 region: CASSYSLGRAGQPQHF. CDR3 sequence (DNA): TGTGCCAGCAGTTACTCCCTTGGGAGGGCCGGGCAGCCCCAGCATTTT.

The table lists this clone with a count of one. One end of the junction varies from germline; a read error may be responsible. The chain uses TRBV2 and TRBJ2-4; no clear D. The CDR3 length is 12 residues. The germline gives CDR1 SNHLY, CDR2 FYNNEI. The DNA of the CDR3 is TGTGCCAGCAGAGAAGATTCAAACAGTCAGTACTTC. Translating gives CASREDSNSQYF.

This clone has a single count. The chain links TRBV29-1 to TRBJ2-7, with D possibly matching TRBD2 (7 bases). The CDR3 sequence is 12 residues long. V was cut by 3 bases and J by 5 bases, with 11 bases left in between. CDR1 and CDR2 (germline): SQVTM, ANQGSEA. The CDR3 DNA sequence: TGCAGCGTTGATCGGGGGGCGGACGAGCAGTACTTC. It codes for CSVDRGADEQYF.

The chain combines TRBV28 with TRBJ1-2, with D possibly TRBD1 on 5 matching bases. CDR1 and CDR2 (germline): MDHEN, SYDVKM. Trimming cost V 5 bases and J 2 bases, with 12 bases left between them. This CDR3 region has 14 residues. The CDR3 coding sequence is TGTGCCAGCAGTGGGCGGGACTTCAACTATGGCTACACCTTC. Translated: CASSGRDFNYGYTF.

This clone was observed a single time. The chain employs TRBV5-1 and TRBJ2-7, with 8 bases fitting TRBD1. CDR1 is SGHRS and CDR2 is YFSETQ in the germline V gene. Trimming at V came to 0 bases and at J to 1 base, leaving 3 bases not matched to a gene. The CDR3 loop spans 15 amino acids. CDR3 nucleotide sequence: TGCGCCAGCAGCTTGGATACAGGGGGATCCTACGAGCAGTACTTC. Translated: CASSLDTGGSYEQYF.

In this sample, this clone turned up once. This chain joins TRBV5-6 and TRBJ1-4; TRBD1 is a possible D gene (6 bases). The CDR3 has 14 residues. V lost 4 bases and J 7 bases, leaving 14 bases between the germline ends. CDR1 and CDR2 (germline): SGHDT, YYEEEE. CDR3: CASSPWGGGEKLFF. The CDR3 nucleotides read TGTGCCAGCAGCCCCTGGGGGGGCGGTGAAAAACTGTTTTTT.

The chain combines TRBV5-1 with TRBJ2-7; TRBD1 aligns across 9 bases. V dropped 3 bases and J dropped 5; count of bases not matched to a gene: 6. Germline V gives CDR1 SGHRS, CDR2 YFSETQ. The CDR3 extends over 14 amino acids. The CDR3 bases are TGCGCCAGCAGCTGGGGGGACAGGGATAACGAGCAGTACTTC. Translated: CASSWGDRDNEQYF.

The chain uses TRBV7-3 and TRBJ1-6; the D is unclear. The CDR3 extends over 15 amino acids. The germline V gene encodes CDR1 SGHTA and CDR2 FQGTGA. The ends were cut back, 5 bases at V and 3 bases at J, with 11 bases in the middle. The CDR3 DNA follows: TGTGCCAGCAGCGCCGGACTTGGCTATAATTCACCCCTCCACTTT. It translates to CASSAGLGYNSPLHF.

This chain uses TRBV6-4 with TRBJ2-1, with 13 bases aligning to TRBD2. The CDR3 consists of 15 residues. The germline CDR1 and CDR2 sequences are MRHNA and SNTAGT. V dropped 3 bases and J dropped 9; count of bases not matched to a gene: 5. The CDR3 reads CASSERTSGRFEQFF. CDR3 bases: TGTGCCAGCAGTGAACGGACTAGCGGGAGATTTGAGCAGTTCTTC.

V gene TRBV15 combines with J gene TRBJ2-7, with D perhaps TRBD2 (6 bases). The V and J ends lost 0 bases and 1 base respectively, with 13 bases between them. The CDR3 spans 16 residues. The germline V gene has CDR1 LNHNV and CDR2 YYDKDF (reference sequence). The CDR3 sequence is CATSRDLGGWSYEQYF. The DNA of the CDR3 is TGTGCCACCAGCAGAGATTTGGGGGGATGGTCCTACGAGCAGTACTTC.